A selection of T cell receptor beta chains follows, all from one sample in a study of control samples from healthy donors and cancer patients. TCRdb keeps only in-frame clones here, not all; method: immunoSEQ multiplex PCR. The data show approximately 110,000 clones, with 83% seen just once and about 13% held by the top ten. Sequencing was performed on blood. These receptors were taken from a woman aged 45 to 65 in good health. The CDR3 runs from the conserved cysteine through the conserved F or W. D genes are given only for firm matches. Expanded clones are given a class, and other clones once, few, many or no size at all.

J	size	D	V	CDR3	DNA
TRBJ1-2	.	.	TRBV7-2	CASSSGQGYGYTF	TGTGCCAGCAGTTCAGGGCAGGGCTATGGCTACACCTTC
TRBJ1-2	.	TRBD1	TRBV29-1	CSVQPGQDPNYGYTF	TGCAGCGTTCAGCCCGGACAGGATCCAAACTATGGCTACACCTTC
TRBJ1-1	.	.	TRBV6-6	CASRPAASKNTEAFF	TGTGCCAGCAGGCCCGCAGCGAGTAAGAACACTGAAGCTTTCTTT
TRBJ1-5	.	.	TRBV15	CATSRARTVPPQHF	TGTGCCACCAGCAGAGCTCGTACAGTTCCACCCCAGCATTTT
TRBJ2-3	once	.	TRBV3-1/TRBV3-2	CASSPYRAQATDTQYF	TGTGCCAGCAGCCCCTACAGGGCCCAAGCCACAGATACGCAGTATTTT
TRBJ2-1	.	.	TRBV7-2	CASSIIEANEQFF	TGTGCCAGCAGCATTATCGAGGCGAATGAGCAGTTCTTC
TRBJ1-1	few	.	TRBV19	CASSLQEVGKGTEAFF	TGTGCCAGTAGTCTACAGGAAGTGGGAAAGGGCACTGAAGCTTTCTTT
TRBJ1-2	once	.	TRBV18	CASSPLSGADYGYTF	TGTGCCAGCTCGCCCTTATCGGGGGCTGACTATGGCTACACCTTC
TRBJ1-6	.	.	TRBV5-1	CASSLEGTNSPLHF	TGCGCCAGCAGCTTGGAGGGGACAAATTCACCCCTCCACTTT
TRBJ1-1	.	.	TRBV11-3	CASTLMRGLNTEAFF	TGTGCCAGCACCTTAATGCGGGGATTGAACACTGAAGCTTTCTTT
TRBJ2-7	.	.	TRBV6-1	CASSEGLSYEQYF	TGTGCCAGCAGTGAGGGCCTCAGCTACGAGCAGTACTTC
TRBJ2-3	.	.	TRBV20-1	CSALGGYF	TGCAGTGCTCTTGGGGGGTATTTT
TRBJ2-3	.	TRBD2	TRBV9	CASSVLPGLAGTSTDTQYF	TGTGCCAGCAGCGTCCTGCCGGGACTAGCGGGAACTAGCACAGATACGCAGTATTTT
TRBJ1-5	.	.	TRBV10-3	CAILMPVSNQPQHF	TGTGCCATCTTGATGCCCGTTAGCAATCAGCCCCAGCATTTT
TRBJ1-1	once	.	TRBV29-1	CSIGGQYTEAFF	TGCAGTATCGGAGGACAGTACACTGAAGCTTTCTTT
TRBJ1-1	.	TRBD1	TRBV10-3	CAISETGTANTEAFF	TGTGCCATCAGTGAAACCGGGACAGCGAACACTGAAGCTTTCTTT
TRBJ1-3	.	.	TRBV9	CASSAQGLGGNTIYF	TGTGCCAGCAGCGCCCAGGGGCTAGGCGGAAACACCATATATTTT
TRBJ1-2	.	.	TRBV6-8	CASSGPKGYYGYTF	TGTGCCAGCTCTGGGCCGAAGGGGTACTATGGCTACACCTTC
TRBJ2-7	.	.	TRBV7-9	CASSDASYEQYF	TGTGCCAGCAGCGACGCAAGCTACGAGCAGTACTTC
TRBJ1-1	.	.	TRBV19	CATWTVTGTEAFF	TGTGCCACCTGGACAGTTACTGGGACTGAAGCTTTCTTT
TRBJ2-1	.	TRBD2	TRBV5-5	CASSLELAGNEQFF	TGTGCCAGCAGCTTGGAACTAGCGGGCAATGAGCAGTTCTTC
TRBJ1-6	.	.	TRBV6-2/TRBV6-3	CASSRRRGVSAGSPLHF	TGTGCCAGCAGTCGCAGAAGGGGGGTCTCAGCGGGATCACCCCTCCACTTT
TRBJ2-7	.	TRBD2	TRBV14	CASSQASGKRLREQYF	TGTGCCAGCAGCCAAGCTAGCGGGAAGCGTCTACGCGAGCAGTACTTC
TRBJ1-2	.	.	TRBV3-1/TRBV3-2	CASSQGLRGNLAHYGYTF	TGTGCCAGCAGCCAAGGGTTAAGGGGGAATCTCGCTCACTATGGCTACACCTTC
TRBJ1-4	.	TRBD1	TRBV19	CASSSQGINEKLFF	TGTGCCAGTAGTTCACAGGGGATTAATGAAAAACTGTTTTTT
TRBJ1-2	.	.	TRBV28	CASSIVRGNYGYTF	TGTGCCAGCAGTATCGTCAGGGGTAACTATGGCTACACCTTC
TRBJ1-2	once	.	TRBV7-9	CASSLAGQPYGYTF	TGTGCCAGCAGCTTAGCCGGACAGCCGTATGGCTACACCTTC